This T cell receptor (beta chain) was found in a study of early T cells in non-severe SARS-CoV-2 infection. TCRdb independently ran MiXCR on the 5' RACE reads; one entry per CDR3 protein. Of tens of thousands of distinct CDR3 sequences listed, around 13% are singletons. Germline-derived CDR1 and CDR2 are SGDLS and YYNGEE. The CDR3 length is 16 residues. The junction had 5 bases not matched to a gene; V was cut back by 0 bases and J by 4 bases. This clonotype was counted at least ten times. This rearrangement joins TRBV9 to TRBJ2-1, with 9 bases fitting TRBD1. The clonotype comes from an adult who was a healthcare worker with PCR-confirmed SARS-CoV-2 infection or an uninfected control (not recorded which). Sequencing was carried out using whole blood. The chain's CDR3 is CASSVAGTGKYNEQFF. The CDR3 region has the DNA TGTGCCAGCAGCGTAGCTGGGACAGGGAAGTACAATGAGCAGTTCTTC.